This T cell receptor beta chain was documented in a study of blood T cell repertoires in COVID-19. Authors' analysis steps: Estimates of nucleated cell counts were drawn from the amplification of reference gene primers. Clones were read by immunoSEQ multiplex PCR, and TCRdb kept only the in-frame ones, dropping some. V, J and clone size are those of that table, while D and trimming were read from the DNA. Altogether 200,000 to 250,000 clones are present, around 87% being singletons, with the ten largest covering around 2.9%. Unmatched junction bases numbered 11, after V lost 8 bases and J lost 1 base. Germline V gene lookup returns CDR1 MNHEY and CDR2 SMNVEV (reference sequence). This CDR3 spans 15 amino acids.

The source is a young woman who had recovered from COVID-19. Material: peripheral blood. This sequence joins TRBV27 and TRBJ2-7; TRBD1 matches at 7 bases. CDR3 nucleotides: TGTGCCAGCCAAAGCCAGAGACAGGGTTCCTACGAGCAGTACTTC. Translating gives CASQSQRQGSYEQYF.